This TCR beta chain was identified in a study of T-cell memory formation after mild COVID-19. Study results and limitations: In pre-infection memory, a portion of responding clones appeared, which suggested that cross-reactive memory joined.

From the 5' RACE reads, TCRdb called clonotypes with MiXCR, one entry per CDR3 protein. In the table there are about 560,000 distinct CDR3 sequences, roughly a fifth of which are singletons. The V and J ends lost 8 bases and 3 bases, in that order; junction bases with no gene match: 12. The CDR3 has 15 amino acids. The germline gives CDR1 MNHEY, CDR2 SMNVEV (reference sequence). Worth noting for this clonotype: As yet, its antigen is unknown.

This receptor was taken from an adult woman who had mild COVID-19 (a few samples of this study predate the infection). Cell type and time point are not known. The V gene is TRBV27, the J gene TRBJ1-1; 7 bases align to TRBD1. Sequencing used PBMCs or a T cell subset sorted from them (not recorded which). As DNA, the CDR3 is TGTGCCAGCCGACTCCTACAGGGGAGGGACACTGAAGCTTTCTTT. Amino acid sequence: CASRLLQGRDTEAFF.